This T cell receptor beta chain was sequenced during a study of tumor-infiltrating lymphocytes in primary liver carcinoma. Study-level information: Donors had hepatocellular carcinoma or combined HCC and intrahepatic cholangiocarcinoma.

The tissue used was unsorted bulk material of about 19-34 mg. RNA and DNA were co-extracted from it with the AllPrep DNA/RNA mini kit. Primary liver carcinomas in the patients were surgically resected. The authors made TCR beta cDNA from 400 to 600 ng total RNA with a constant-region primer. For TCR beta, libraries were produced by three nested multiplex PCR rounds using slightly modified ARM-PCR. TCRdb re-called the multiplex PCR reads through MiXCR, storing one row per CDR3 protein. The profile shows approximately 79,000 distinct CDR3 sequences, 60% to 80% of them singletons. The specimen was liver tumor tissue from sampling region 4. The subset was: tumor region T4, right-lateral pole. This receptor was identified in a man aged 40-49 years with primary liver carcinoma and hepatitis B virus infection.

CDR3 DNA sequence: TGTACAAGCAGCTTTACGTACGGAAAGAGCGGTGAGCTGTTTTTT. It translates to CTSSFTYGKSGELFF. The chain recombines TRBV11-2 with TRBJ2-2, with D possibly being TRBD2 (5 bases). Germline V gene lookup returns CDR1 SGHAT and CDR2 FQNNGV. The CDR3 sequence is 15 residues long.